Listed here are 17 T cell receptor beta chains from one sample, sequenced in a study of T cells in Graves' hyperthyroidism and ophthalmopathy. Amplified regions were TCR beta CDR3 sequences from RNA transcripts. The TCR CDR3 first-round RT-PCR relied on the HTBI primer set. Via MiXCR, TCRdb re-called the multiplex PCR reads, giving one row per CDR3 protein. The sample has about 480,000 distinct CDR3 sequences, approximately 23% seen once. Sequenced sample: blood. These TCRs come from a woman in her 70s with Graves' ophthalmopathy.

The chain uses TRBV7-9 and TRBJ2-7; TRBD1 aligns across 8 bases. V lost 3 bases, J lost 5 bases, and 6 bases stayed unmatched. The germline gives CDR1 SEHNR, CDR2 FQNEAQ (reference sequence). The CDR3 is 14 residues long. CDR3 bases: TGTGCCAGCAGCTTCCGTTCGGACAGGGACGAGCAGTACTTC. This encodes CASSFRSDRDEQYF.

A few counts support this clonotype. The chain employs TRBV5-1 and TRBJ1-4, with TRBD1 as a possible D gene (6 bases). The CDR3 extends over 17 amino acids. Trimming removed 3 bases at V and 8 bases at J, with 23 bases between. CDR1 and CDR2 (germline): SGHRS, YFSETQ. The CDR3 sequence is CASSSLPSTGSREKLFF. CDR3 in DNA: TGCGCCAGCAGCTCGTTACCCTCGACAGGTAGTAGGGAAAAACTGTTTTTT.

The J gene is TRBJ1-5, the V gene TRBV4-1; D possibly corresponds to TRBD1 (5 bases). This CDR3 region has 14 residues. Looked up from germline, CDR1 is MGHRA and CDR2 is YSYEKL. V gave up 3 bases and J gave up 1 base, with 7 bases separating them. The CDR3 region is CASSQGPSNQPQHF. DNA for the CDR3: TGCGCCAGCAGCCAGGGACCGAGCAATCAGCCCCAGCATTTT.

This clonotype was counted only a few times. V usage is TRBV15 and J usage is TRBJ1-2, with 7 bases aligning to TRBD1. Germline V lookup: CDR1 LNHNV, CDR2 YYDKDF (reference sequence). The CDR3 totals 13 residues. V gave up 4 bases and J gave up 8 bases; unmatched junction bases: 7. CDR3: CATSILQGRGYTF. The CDR3 DNA sequence: TGTGCCACCAGCATCCTACAGGGGCGAGGCTACACCTTC.

V and J are TRBV15 and TRBJ2-1, with D uncertain. The ends were cut back, 0 bases at V and 7 bases at J, with 7 bases in the middle. Per the germline V gene, CDR1 is LNHNV and CDR2 is YYDKDF (reference sequence). The CDR3 is 13 amino acids. In DNA form, the CDR3 reads TGTGCCACCAGCAGAGATTTCCGAAATGAGCAGTTCTTC. This encodes CATSRDFRNEQFF.

This clonotype was seen repeatedly, ten times or more. The chain is built from TRBV11-2 and TRBJ1-1; maybe TRBD1 (5 bases). Per germline, CDR1 SGHAT and CDR2 FQNNGV. The V gene lost 5 bases and the J gene lost 2 bases, with 9 bases spanning the gap. This CDR3 region has 13 residues. The CDR3 reads CASSRQINTEAFF. CDR3 nucleotide sequence: TGTGCCAGCAGCCGACAGATCAACACTGAAGCTTTCTTT. Variable domain in full (rest from reference TRBV11-2 and TRBJ1-1): EAGVAQSPRYKIIEKRQSVAFWCNPISGHATLYWYQQILGQGPKLLIQFQNNGVVDDSQLPKDRFSAERLKGVDSTLKIQPAKLEDSAVYLCASSRQINTEAFFGQGTRLTVV.

This clonotype has a count of ten or more. V and J are TRBV28 and TRBJ1-2; D gene uncertain. The CDR3 runs 13 residues. Germline CDR1 is MDHEN and CDR2 is SYDVKM. V dropped 8 bases and J dropped 2 bases, with 12 bases sitting between them. The CDR3 reads CASCNYINYGYTF. The CDR3 DNA follows: TGTGCCAGCTGCAACTATATCAACTATGGCTACACCTTC.

This clonotype was recorded many times. The chain joins TRBV7-8 to TRBJ2-7, with TRBD2 matching 10 bases. The CDR3 loop spans 14 amino acids. V was clipped by 5 bases and J by 9 bases; unmatched bases: 10. Germline CDR1 SGHVS, CDR2 FQNEAQ. CDR3 sequence reads: CASSTRTSGLGQYF. DNA for the CDR3: TGTGCCAGCAGCACCCGGACTAGCGGTCTTGGGCAGTACTTC.

The chain employs TRBV9 and TRBJ2-3; 11 positions agree with TRBD2. Germline CDR1 is SGDLS and CDR2 is YYNGEE. The CDR3 has 17 residues. Unmatched junction bases numbered 7, after V lost 0 bases and J lost 4 bases. The CDR3 sequence is CASSVDLAGGDADTQYF. The CDR3 nucleotides read TGTGCCAGCAGCGTAGATCTAGCGGGAGGTGACGCAGATACGCAGTATTTT.

This clonotype was picked up a small number of times. The chain is built from TRBV27 and TRBJ2-2; D uncertain. There are 13 residues in the CDR3. Per germline, CDR1 MNHEY and CDR2 SMNVEV (reference sequence). V was cut by 6 bases and J by 0 bases, with 5 bases left in between. The chain's CDR3 is CASRRSNTGELFF. CDR3 in DNA: TGTGCCAGCAGACGGTCGAACACCGGGGAGCTGTTTTTT.

The V gene is TRBV7-2, the J gene TRBJ2-3, with TRBD2 identical over 7 bases. The V and J ends lost 3 bases and 9 bases, in that order; junction bases with no gene match: 3. The CDR3 sequence is 12 residues long. CDR1 is SGHTA, CDR2 FQGNSA, per germline. CDR3 loop: CASSFLAATQYF. The CDR3 bases are TGTGCCAGCAGCTTCCTAGCGGCCACGCAGTATTTT. The variable domain in full, completed from reference TRBV7-2 and TRBJ2-3, reads GAGVSQSPSNKVTEKGKDVELRCDPISGHTALYWYRQSLGQGLEFLIYFQGNSAPDKSGLPSDRFSAERTGGSVSTLTIQRTQQEDSAVYLCASSFLAATQYFGPGTRLTVL.

This clonotype has just a few counts. This sequence joins TRBV30 and TRBJ2-1, with D possibly being TRBD2 (5 bases). Trimming removed 3 bases at V and 3 bases at J, with 12 bases between. Germline V CDR1 and CDR2: GTSNPN, SVGIG (reference sequence). This CDR3 is 14 amino acids long. The DNA of the CDR3 is TGTGCCTGGAGGGAAGCTGACTACTACAATGAGCAGTTCTTC. Translated, it gives CAWREADYYNEQFF.

The table lists this clonotype with a few counts. The chain employs TRBV20-1 and TRBJ1-1; D may be TRBD1 (5 bases). Looked up from germline, CDR1 is DFQATT and CDR2 is SNEGSKA (reference sequence). CDR3 length equals 12 residues. V lost 6 bases and J lost 11, with 19 bases in between. The CDR3 coding sequence is TGCAGTGCCAATTGGGACCTCCATGGGGCTTTCTTT. Its protein product is CSANWDLHGAFF.

Worth noting for this clonotype: It may be a read error: a sequence one base away is much more abundant. The rearrangement joins TRBV20-1 to TRBJ1-1; D not certain. CDR3 length: 13 amino acids. Germline-derived CDR1 and CDR2 are DFQATT and SNEGSKA (reference sequence). This chain's CDR3 is CSARGGLNTGAFF. The CDR3 DNA follows: TGCAGTGCTAGGGGTGGGCTGAACACTGGAGCTTTCTTT.

This clonotype was counted only a few times. The V gene is TRBV11-2, the J gene TRBJ2-7; D is ambiguous. CDR1 SGHAT and CDR2 FQNNGV come from the germline V gene. The V gene lost 3 bases and the J gene lost 2 bases, with 11 bases spanning the gap. The CDR3 consists of 14 residues. The CDR3 is CASSLAGDTYEQYF. Written as DNA, the CDR3 is TGTGCCAGCAGCTTGGCAGGAGATACCTACGAGCAGTACTTC. The whole variable domain, remainder taken from reference TRBV11-2 and TRBJ2-7, is EAGVAQSPRYKIIEKRQSVAFWCNPISGHATLYWYQQILGQGPKLLIQFQNNGVVDDSQLPKDRFSAERLKGVDSTLKIQPAKLEDSAVYLCASSLAGDTYEQYFGPGTRLTVT.

This clonotype was detected only a few times. V gene TRBV30 combines with J gene TRBJ2-2; no firm D call. The V gene's germline CDR1 is GTSNPN and CDR2 SVGIG (reference sequence). The CDR3 contains 13 residues. V shed 0 bases and J shed 4 bases, with 6 bases lying between them. The CDR3 is CAWSVRSTGELFF. The CDR3 nucleotides read TGTGCCTGGAGTGTCAGGAGCACCGGGGAGCTGTTTTTT.

The table lists this clonotype with a few counts. The gene calls are TRBV7-9 and TRBJ2-7; D is unresolved. Germline CDR1 is SEHNR and CDR2 is FQNEAQ (reference sequence). The CDR3 has 14 amino acids. V was shortened by 4 bases and J by 5 bases, with 15 bases between the two germline ends. CDR3 nucleotides: TGTGCCAGCAGCTCCCATGCTCCCCTAAACGAGCAGTACTTC. This sequence encodes CASSSHAPLNEQYF.